The clone carrying this T cell receptor (beta chain) was observed many times. The entry originates in a study of T cells in Graves' hyperthyroidism and ophthalmopathy. The germline V gene has CDR1 MGHDK and CDR2 SYGVNS. V lost 2 bases and J lost 3, with 5 bases in between. The CDR3 is made up of 12 amino acids. Template material for amplifying TCR beta CDR3 regions consisted of RNA transcripts. Primed by the HTBI set, a first-round RT-PCR was run on the TCR CDR3. TCRdb recomputed calls from the multiplex PCR reads with MiXCR, one row per CDR3 protein. The data show 400,000 to 600,000 distinct CDR3 sequences, around 20% seen once. Newly diagnosed hyperthyroidism, duration under 2 months, in patients aged 18 to 65. Those patients with uncontrolled infection, other autoimmune disease, pregnancy or lactation were excluded. Fresh peripheral blood, 9.5 to 10 ml of it, supplied the PBMCs.

The sample taken for sequencing was blood. This chain joins TRBV25-1 and TRBJ2-7, with D unclear. The origin of this receptor is a man aged 18-30 years with Graves' hyperthyroidism. CDR3 in amino acids: CASSELNYEQYF. The CDR3 DNA is TGTGCCAGCAGTGAACTGAACTACGAGCAGTACTTC.